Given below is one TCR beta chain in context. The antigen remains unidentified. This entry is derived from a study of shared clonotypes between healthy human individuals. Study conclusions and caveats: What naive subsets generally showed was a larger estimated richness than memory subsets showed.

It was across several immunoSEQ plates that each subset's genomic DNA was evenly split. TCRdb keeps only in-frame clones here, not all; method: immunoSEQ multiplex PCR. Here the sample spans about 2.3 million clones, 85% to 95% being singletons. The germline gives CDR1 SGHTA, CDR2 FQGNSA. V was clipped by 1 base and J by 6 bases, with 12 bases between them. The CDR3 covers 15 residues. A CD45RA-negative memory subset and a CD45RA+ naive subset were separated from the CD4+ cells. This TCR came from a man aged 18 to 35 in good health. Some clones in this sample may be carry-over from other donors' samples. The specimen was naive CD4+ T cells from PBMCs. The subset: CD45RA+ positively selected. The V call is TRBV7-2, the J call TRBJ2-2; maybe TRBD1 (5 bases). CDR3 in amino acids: CASSLETSRAGELFF. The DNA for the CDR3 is TGTGCCAGCAGCTTAGAGACCTCCAGGGCCGGGGAGCTGTTTTTT. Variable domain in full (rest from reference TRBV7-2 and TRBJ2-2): GAGVSQSPSNKVTEKGKDVELRCDPISGHTALYWYRQSLGQGLEFLIYFQGNSAPDKSGLPSDRFSAERTGGSVSTLTIQRTQQEDSAVYLCASSLETSRAGELFFGEGSRLTVL.